This T cell receptor beta chain is drawn from a study of T cells in localized non-small cell lung cancer (dated by TCRdb to about 2020). Concerning the study at large: The study analyzed T cell repertoires of under 250 early-stage NSCLC patients, comparing tumors and uninvolved tumor-adjacent lungs. The cohort consisted of roughly 240 treatment-naive NSCLC patients whose localized lung tumors had been resected. The mean age of the NSCLC patients was around 65 years, with approximately 130 men and over 100 women.

At diagnosis, peripheral blood, uninvolved tumor-adjacent lung and tumor were collected and stored as a combination of fresh-frozen and FFPE material. The immunoSEQ Assay was used to sequence TCR beta CDR3 regions from DNA. The paper's processing steps were these. T cell density was computed as TCR beta template counts normalized to usable DNA estimated by amplifying housekeeping genes. Using the preseqR package, richness was estimated by extrapolating to 120,000 templates for tissue samples and 400,000 templates for PBMC samples. Clonality was calculated as one minus Pielou's evenness. Tissue-enriched TCRs were identified by differential abundance testing using productive amino-acid clonotypes, minimum total count 5 and alpha 0.1. The Jaccard Index and the Morisita Overlap Index were used to measure how much the repertoires overlapped between compartments. TCR beta CDR3s were clustered by GLIPH together with public tetramer-defined viral CDR3s, and at least three viral sequences plus V-gene enrichment were required for viral motifs. In its TCRdb copy, this immuneACCESS table keeps in-frame sequences only and misses some clones. Where compared with another copy, unresolved V genes explain less than half of these, and the others have no known cause. V and J calls and clone size come straight from that table; D and trimming were deduced from the DNA. The sample contains 2,000 to 2,500 clones, more than 20% of them found a single time. About an eighth of the sample rests with the top ten.

This clone was detected only a few times. The antigen this receptor binds is unknown. The input lacks base qualities; no much larger clone sits a single base away. General conclusions and limits of the study: Uninvolved tumor-adjacent lung showed the highest T cell clonality, higher than tumor, which suggests more focused antigenic responses in the uninvolved tumor-adjacent lung. Higher T cell density in blood was associated with longer overall survival, whereas higher clonality in adjacent lung was associated with shorter survival. Because the study design was exploratory, TCR variables were selected using unadjusted p-values without false-discovery rate correction. A median of around 57 of the top 100 tumor clones were detected in paired uninvolved adjacent lung, and under 30 of these tumor clones were also found among the top 100 clones of the paired uninvolved adjacent lung. Multi-region tumor sequencing was not performed, so intratumor heterogeneity could not be excluded.

The source material was lung tumor tissue, sampled before any cancer treatment. The TCR was taken from a woman aged 40 to 75 with stage II squamous cell lung carcinoma.

Read as DNA, the sequence is TGTGCCAGCAGTTACTCGAGTGCCGGGTATGGGGGCACTGAAGCTTTCTTT. Its protein product is CASSYSSAGYGGTEAFF. The sequence is built from TRBV6-8 and TRBJ1-1; the D gene is perhaps TRBD1, from 5 matching bases. CDR1 and CDR2, looked up from the germline V gene, are MNHGY and SAAAGT. V is clipped by 0 bases and J by 4 bases, and the sequence between their germline boundaries is 18 bases long. The CDR3 measures 17 amino acids from cysteine to phenylalanine. The DNA shown is the 51-base CDR3, in frame from base 1.